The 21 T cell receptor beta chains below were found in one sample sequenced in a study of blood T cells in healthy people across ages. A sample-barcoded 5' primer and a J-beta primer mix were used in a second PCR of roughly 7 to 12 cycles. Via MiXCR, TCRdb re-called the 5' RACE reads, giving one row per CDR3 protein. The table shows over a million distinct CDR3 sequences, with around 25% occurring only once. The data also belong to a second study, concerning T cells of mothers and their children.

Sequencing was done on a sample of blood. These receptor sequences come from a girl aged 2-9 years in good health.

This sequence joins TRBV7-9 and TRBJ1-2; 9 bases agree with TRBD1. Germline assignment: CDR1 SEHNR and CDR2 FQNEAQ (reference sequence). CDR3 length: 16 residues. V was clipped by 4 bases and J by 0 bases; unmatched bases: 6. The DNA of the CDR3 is TGTGCCAGCAGCTCCGGACAGGGGCTTCCTAACTATGGCTACACCTTC. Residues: CASSSGQGLPNYGYTF.

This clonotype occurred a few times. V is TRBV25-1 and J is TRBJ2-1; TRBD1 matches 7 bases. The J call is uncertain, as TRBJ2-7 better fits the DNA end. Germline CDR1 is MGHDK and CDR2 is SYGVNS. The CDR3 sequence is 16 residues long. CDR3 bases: TGTGCCAGCAGTACCTTTACTTCACGACAGGGCAACGAGCAGTACTTC. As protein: CASSTFTSRQGNEQYF.

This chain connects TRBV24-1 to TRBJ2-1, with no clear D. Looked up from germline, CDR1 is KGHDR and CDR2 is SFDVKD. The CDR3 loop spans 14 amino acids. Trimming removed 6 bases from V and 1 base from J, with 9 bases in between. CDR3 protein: CATSSGVSYNEQFF. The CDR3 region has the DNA TGTGCCACCAGTTCAGGCGTGTCCTACAATGAGCAGTTCTTC.

Here the CDR3 reads CASSFGQNTIYF. The CDR3 bases are TGTGCCAGCAGCTTTGGTCAAAACACCATATATTTT. The rearrangement joins TRBV7-9 to TRBJ1-3; D gene unclear. The V end was cut by 3 bases, the J end by 6 bases, with 6 bases between. The germline gives CDR1 SEHNR, CDR2 FQNEAQ (reference sequence). CDR3 length equals 12 residues.

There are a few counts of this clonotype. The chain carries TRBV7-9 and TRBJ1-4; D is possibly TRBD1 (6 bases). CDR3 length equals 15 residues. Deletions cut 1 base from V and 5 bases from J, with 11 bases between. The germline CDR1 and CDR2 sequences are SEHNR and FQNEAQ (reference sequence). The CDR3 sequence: CASSLVAGVNEKLFF. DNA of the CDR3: TGTGCCAGCAGCTTAGTGGCAGGGGTGAATGAAAAACTGTTTTTT.

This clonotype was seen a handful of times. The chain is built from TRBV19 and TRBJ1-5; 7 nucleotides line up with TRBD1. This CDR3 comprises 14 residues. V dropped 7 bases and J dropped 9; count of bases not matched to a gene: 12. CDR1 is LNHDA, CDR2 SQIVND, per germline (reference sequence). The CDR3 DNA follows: TGTGCCAGTACCGTAACAGGGGAGAGTTCGCCCCAGCATTTT. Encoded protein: CASTVTGESSPQHF.

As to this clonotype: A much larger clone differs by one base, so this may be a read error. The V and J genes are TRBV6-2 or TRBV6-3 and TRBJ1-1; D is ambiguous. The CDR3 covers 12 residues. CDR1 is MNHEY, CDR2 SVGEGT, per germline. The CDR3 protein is CPSSYSTGEAFF. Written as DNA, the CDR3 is TGTCCCAGCAGTTACTCGACGGGAGAAGCTTTCTTT.

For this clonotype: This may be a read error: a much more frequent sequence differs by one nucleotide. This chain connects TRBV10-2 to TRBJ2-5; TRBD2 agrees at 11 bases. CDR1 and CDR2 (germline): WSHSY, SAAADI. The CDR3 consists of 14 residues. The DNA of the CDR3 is TGCGCCAGTGGGACTAGCGGTATCTACAATGAGCGGTTCTTC. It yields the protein CASGTSGIYNERFF.

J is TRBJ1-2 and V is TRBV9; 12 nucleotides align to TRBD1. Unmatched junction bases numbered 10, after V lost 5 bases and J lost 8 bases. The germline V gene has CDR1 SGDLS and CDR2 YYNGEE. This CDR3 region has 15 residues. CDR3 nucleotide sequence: TGTGCCAGCAGAGCTACCGGGACAGGGGGCGCGGGCTACACCTTC. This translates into CASRATGTGGAGYTF.

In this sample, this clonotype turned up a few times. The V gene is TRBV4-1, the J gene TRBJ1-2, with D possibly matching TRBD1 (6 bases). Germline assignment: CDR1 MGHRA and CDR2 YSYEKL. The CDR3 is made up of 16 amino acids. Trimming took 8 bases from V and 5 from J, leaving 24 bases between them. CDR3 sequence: CASRQPGGPTAYGYTF. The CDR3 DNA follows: TGCGCCAGCCGACAGCCGGGGGGCCCCACCGCTTATGGCTACACCTTC.

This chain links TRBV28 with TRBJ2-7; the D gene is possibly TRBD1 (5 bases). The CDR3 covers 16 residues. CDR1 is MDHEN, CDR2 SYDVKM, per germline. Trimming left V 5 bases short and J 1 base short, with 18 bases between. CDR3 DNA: TGTGCCAGCAGTCCTCCCTTCCTACAGGTATCCTACGAGCAGTACTTC. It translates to CASSPPFLQVSYEQYF.

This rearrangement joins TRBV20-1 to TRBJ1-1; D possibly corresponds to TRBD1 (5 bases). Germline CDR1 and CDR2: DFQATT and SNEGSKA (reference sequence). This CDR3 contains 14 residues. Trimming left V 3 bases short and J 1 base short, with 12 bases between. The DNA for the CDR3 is TGCAGTGCTAGGAGGGGTGGGCGGAACACTGAAGCTTTCTTT. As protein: CSARRGGRNTEAFF.

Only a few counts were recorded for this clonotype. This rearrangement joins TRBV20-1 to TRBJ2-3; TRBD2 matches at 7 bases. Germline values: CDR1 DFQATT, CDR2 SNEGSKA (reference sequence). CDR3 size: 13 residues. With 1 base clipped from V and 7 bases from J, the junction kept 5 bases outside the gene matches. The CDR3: CSARVAGDHTQYF. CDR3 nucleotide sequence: TGCAGTGCTAGAGTTGCGGGGGATCATACGCAGTATTTT.

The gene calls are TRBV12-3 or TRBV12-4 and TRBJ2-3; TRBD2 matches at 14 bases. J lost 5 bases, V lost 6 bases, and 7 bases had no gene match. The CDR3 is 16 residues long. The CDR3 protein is CASSKTTSGGGDTQYF. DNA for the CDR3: TGTGCCAGCAGCAAAACGACTAGCGGGGGGGGAGATACGCAGTATTTT.

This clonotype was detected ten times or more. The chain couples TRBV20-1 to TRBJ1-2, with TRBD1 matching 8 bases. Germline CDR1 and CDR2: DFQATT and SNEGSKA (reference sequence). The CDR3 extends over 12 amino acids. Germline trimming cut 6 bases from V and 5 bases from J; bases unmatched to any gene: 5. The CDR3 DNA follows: TGCAGTGCACAGACAGGGGAGTATGGCTACACCTTC. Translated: CSAQTGEYGYTF.

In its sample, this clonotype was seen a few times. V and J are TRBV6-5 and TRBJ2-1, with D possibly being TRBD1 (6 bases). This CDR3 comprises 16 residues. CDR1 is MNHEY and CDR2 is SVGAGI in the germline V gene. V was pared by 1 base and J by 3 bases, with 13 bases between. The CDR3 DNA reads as TGTGCCAGCAGTTACTTCGCCGGGACAAACTACAATGAGCAGTTCTTC. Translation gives CASSYFAGTNYNEQFF.

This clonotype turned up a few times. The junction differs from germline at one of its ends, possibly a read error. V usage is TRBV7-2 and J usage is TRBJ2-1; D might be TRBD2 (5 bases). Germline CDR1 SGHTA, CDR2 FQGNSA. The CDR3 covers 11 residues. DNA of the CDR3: TGTGCCAGCAGCGCGACACCGACTAAGTACTTC. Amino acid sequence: CASSATPTKYF.

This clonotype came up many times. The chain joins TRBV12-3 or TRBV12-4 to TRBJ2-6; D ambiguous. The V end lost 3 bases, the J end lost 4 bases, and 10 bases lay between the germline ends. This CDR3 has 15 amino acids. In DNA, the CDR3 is TGTGCCAGCAGTTTTTCGGTCTCCGGGGCCAACGTCCTGACTTTC. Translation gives CASSFSVSGANVLTF.

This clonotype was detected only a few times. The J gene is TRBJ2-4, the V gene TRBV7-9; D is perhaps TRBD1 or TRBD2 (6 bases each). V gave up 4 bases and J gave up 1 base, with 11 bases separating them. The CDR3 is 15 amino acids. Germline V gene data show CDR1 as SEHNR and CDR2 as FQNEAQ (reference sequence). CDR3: CASSSGDRAKNIQYF. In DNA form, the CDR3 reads TGTGCCAGCAGCTCGGGAGACAGGGCCAAAAACATTCAGTACTTC.

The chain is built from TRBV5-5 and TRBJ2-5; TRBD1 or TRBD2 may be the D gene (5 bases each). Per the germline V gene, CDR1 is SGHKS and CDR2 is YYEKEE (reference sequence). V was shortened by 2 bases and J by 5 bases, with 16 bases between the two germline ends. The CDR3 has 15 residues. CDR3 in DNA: TGTGCCAGCAGCTTCGAGGGGAACCCCGGGGAGACCCAGTACTTC. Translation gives CASSFEGNPGETQYF.

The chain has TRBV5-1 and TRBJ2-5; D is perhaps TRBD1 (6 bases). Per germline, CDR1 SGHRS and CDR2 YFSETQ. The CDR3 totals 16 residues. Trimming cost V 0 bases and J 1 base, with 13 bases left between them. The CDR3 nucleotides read TGCGCCAGCAGCTTGGCCCAGACAGGATCCCAAGAGACCCAGTACTTC. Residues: CASSLAQTGSQETQYF.